The 27 T cell receptor beta chains reported below all come from one sample, sequenced in a study of technical replicates of blood from a handful of donors. Generated by immunoSEQ multiplex PCR, the TCRdb table keeps only in-frame clones and is missing some. The repertoire holds around 50,000 clones, with roughly 95% as singletons. The sequenced material came from T cells isolated from PBMCs. The receptors shown here come from a human donor in good health.

The chain has TRBV10-2 and TRBJ2-7, with TRBD1 matching 9 bases. The V gene end was trimmed by 11 bases and the J gene end by 3 bases; junction bases not matched to a gene: 5. This CDR3 spans 12 amino acids. The germline V gene encodes CDR1 WSHSY and CDR2 SAAADI. The CDR3 spells CAAGQGIYEQYF. The CDR3 DNA reads TGCGCCGCAGGACAGGGGATCTACGAGCAGTACTTC.

This sequence joins TRBV30 and TRBJ2-1, with 8 bases identical to TRBD2. Germline V gives CDR1 GTSNPN, CDR2 SVGIG (reference sequence). J gave up 1 base and V 2 bases, and 13 bases lay outside the gene matches. This CDR3 is built from 18 residues. CDR3 in DNA: TGTGCCTGGAGTCTTGAGCGGGAGCGGGAAATGTCCTACAATGAGCAGTTCTTC. Protein sequence: CAWSLEREREMSYNEQFF.

The J gene is TRBJ2-7, the V gene TRBV14; D is perhaps TRBD2 (5 bases). The CDR3 loop spans 11 amino acids. Germline lookup yields CDR1 SGHDN and CDR2 FVKESK. Trimming removed 6 bases from V and 4 bases from J, with 7 bases in between. CDR3 in amino acids: CASSPGYEQYF. CDR3 nucleotides: TGTGCCAGCAGTCCGGGGTACGAGCAGTACTTC.

This rearrangement joins TRBV9 to TRBJ2-7, with D tentatively TRBD1 (6 bases). The germline CDR1 and CDR2 sequences are SGDLS and YYNGEE. V was clipped by 4 bases and J by 6 bases, with 20 bases between them. The CDR3 spans 15 residues. This CDR3 is CASSTNEGVLVEQYF. As DNA, the CDR3 is TGTGCCAGCAGCACAAACGAGGGGGTACTGGTCGAGCAGTACTTC.

This chain joins TRBV29-1 and TRBJ2-7, with D perhaps matching TRBD2 (5 bases). The CDR3 loop spans 12 amino acids. Germline V gives CDR1 SQVTM, CDR2 ANQGSEA. V was trimmed by 4 bases and J by 2 bases, leaving 9 bases between them. The CDR3 protein is CSVVNGTYEQYF. In DNA, the CDR3 is TGCAGCGTTGTAAACGGGACCTACGAGCAGTACTTC.

This clone was recorded once. The chain links TRBV6-1 to TRBJ1-2; D is ambiguous. V lost 10 bases and J 0 bases, leaving 9 bases between the germline ends. CDR3 size: 12 residues. Per germline, CDR1 MNHNS and CDR2 SASEGT. In nucleotides, the CDR3 is TGTGCCACCTGGGGAGCTAACTATGGCTACACCTTC. It specifies CATWGANYGYTF.

The CDR3 region is CASSADRSFPYGYTF. CDR3 DNA: TGTGCCAGTAGTGCTGACCGGAGTTTTCCCTATGGCTACACCTTC. The chain employs TRBV19 and TRBJ1-2; D gene uncertain. Germline CDR1 and CDR2: LNHDA and SQIVND (reference sequence). Trimming removed 5 bases at V and 4 bases at J, with 17 bases between. The CDR3 is 15 amino acids.

The rearrangement links TRBV7-3 to TRBJ2-3; 12 bases are shared with TRBD2. The trim removed 5 bases at V and 6 bases at J, leaving 6 bases unmatched. This CDR3 is 15 amino acids long. CDR1 is SGHTA, CDR2 FQGTGA, per germline. CDR3 coding DNA: TGTGCCAGCAGCGTGACTAGCGGGAGATCTGATACGCAGTATTTT. It translates to CASSVTSGRSDTQYF.

This clone appeared a few times. J is TRBJ1-1 and V is TRBV11-3, with D possibly TRBD1 on 6 matching bases. This CDR3 has 16 amino acids. V lost 3 bases and J lost 0, with 14 bases in between. CDR1 is SGHNT and CDR2 is YENEEA in the germline V gene. Here the CDR3 DNA reads TGTGCCAGCAGCTTCGGGACATTTAGCATGAACACTGAAGCTTTCTTT. This sequence encodes CASSFGTFSMNTEAFF.

The chain's CDR3 is CAWDRGNTYEQYF. The CDR3 DNA sequence: TGTGCCTGGGACCGGGGGAACACCTACGAGCAGTACTTC. This chain joins TRBV30 and TRBJ2-7, with D maybe TRBD2 (6 bases). Germline V gives CDR1 GTSNPN, CDR2 SVGIG (reference sequence). This CDR3 has 13 amino acids. V dropped 5 bases and J dropped 2 bases, with 13 bases sitting between them.

The rearrangement joins TRBV6-5 to TRBJ2-1, with D unresolved. Germline V lookup: CDR1 MNHEY, CDR2 SVGAGI. Trimming cost V 4 bases and J 12 bases, with 19 bases left between them. CDR3 length: 14 amino acids. The CDR3, as DNA: TGTGCCAGCAGTTTCCTCTTACCGGGTAAAGGGCAGTTCTTC. Translating it yields CASSFLLPGKGQFF.

This chain joins TRBV7-6 and TRBJ2-3; no firm D call. The CDR3 is 14 amino acids. V gave up 1 base and J gave up 2 bases, with 7 bases separating them. CDR1 and CDR2 from the germline V gene are SGHVS and FNYEAQ. CDR3 sequence (DNA): TGTGCCAGCAGCTTAGGAGTCTCCACAGATACGCAGTATTTT. Translated: CASSLGVSTDTQYF. Full variable domain (outside the CDR3, taken from reference TRBV7-6 and TRBJ2-3): GAGVSQSPRYKVTKRGQDVALRCDPISGHVSLYWYRQALGQGPEFLTYFNYEAQQDKSGLPNDRFSAERPEGSISTLTIQRTEQRDSAMYRCASSLGVSTDTQYFGPGTRLTVL.

The V gene is TRBV4-1, the J gene TRBJ2-7; perhaps TRBD2 as D (6 bases). CDR1 is MGHRA, CDR2 YSYEKL, per germline. With 0 bases removed from V and 5 bases from J, the gap between germline ends came to 17 bases. The CDR3 length is 16 residues. Written as DNA, the CDR3 is TGCGCCAGCAGCCAAGATTGGGGACTCGCGTCGGACGAGCAGTACTTC. Its protein is CASSQDWGLASDEQYF.

This clone appeared a single time. This chain connects TRBV7-8 to TRBJ2-2; possibly TRBD2 for D (5 bases). Germline loops: CDR1 SGHVS, CDR2 FQNEAQ. Trimming removed 2 bases from V and 5 bases from J, with 6 bases in between. This CDR3 contains 13 residues. Here the CDR3 reads CASSLPGTGELFF. The CDR3 DNA sequence: TGTGCCAGCAGCTTACCGGGGACCGGGGAGCTGTTTTTT.

The chain is built from TRBV6-5 and TRBJ1-2; D gene uncertain. Germline V CDR1 and CDR2: MNHEY, SVGAGI. The V end lost 6 bases, the J end lost 6 bases, and 17 bases lay between the germline ends. This CDR3 is built from 14 residues. As DNA, the CDR3 is TGTGCCAGCAGGCGCGGCACGGATTGGGATGGCTACACCTTC. As protein: CASRRGTDWDGYTF.

The chain uses TRBV11-1 and TRBJ2-7; TRBD2 matches 8 bases. The CDR3 covers 15 residues. V was clipped by 3 bases and J by 2 bases; unmatched bases: 6. The germline gives CDR1 SGHAT, CDR2 FQDESV (reference sequence). Here the CDR3 DNA reads TGTGCCAGCAGCTTGCTTTCGGGAGGGGCCTACGAGCAGTACTTC. Protein product: CASSLLSGGAYEQYF. Using reference TRBV11-1 and TRBJ2-7 for the parts outside the CDR3, the full variable domain is EAEVAQSPRYKITEKSQAVAFWCDPISGHATLYWYRQILGQGPELLVQFQDESVVDDSQLPKDRFSAERLKGVDSTLKIQPAELGDSAMYLCASSLLSGGAYEQYFGPGTRLTVT.

The chain is built from TRBV7-8 and TRBJ1-1; D is possibly TRBD1 (6 bases). The germline V gene encodes CDR1 SGHVS and CDR2 FQNEAQ. The CDR3 is 14 residues long. V was shortened by 5 bases and J by 4 bases, with 14 bases between the two germline ends. The CDR3 DNA is TGTGCCAGCAGCCCCGGACAGAGCCTCACTGAAGCTTTCTTT. This gives the protein CASSPGQSLTEAFF.

This chain joins TRBV11-3 and TRBJ2-3; perhaps TRBD1 as D (6 bases). Trimming removed 2 bases at V and 4 bases at J, with 10 bases between. The CDR3 sequence is 14 residues long. Germline V gene lookup returns CDR1 SGHNT and CDR2 YENEEA. The CDR3 DNA is TGTGCCAGCAGCTTAACGAGGGGGTCAGATACGCAGTATTTT. Residues: CASSLTRGSDTQYF.

This clone has only one observation. The chain carries TRBV30 and TRBJ1-5, with D unresolved. The germline V gene has CDR1 GTSNPN and CDR2 SVGIG (reference sequence). The CDR3 spans 12 residues. Trimming took off 3 bases at V and 9 bases at J, with 12 bases between the two ends. The DNA of the CDR3 is TGTGCCTGGAGGGAGGGCGGTGGGCCCCAGCATTTT. It is translated as CAWREGGGPQHF.

The gene calls are TRBV18 and TRBJ1-1; perhaps TRBD1 as D (5 bases). The CDR3 sequence is 11 residues long. Germline CDR1 is KGHSH and CDR2 is LQKENI. The V end was cut by 4 bases, the J end by 6 bases, with 6 bases between. In nucleotides, the CDR3 is TGTGCCAGCTCACAGGGGCCTGAAGCTTTCTTT. Encoded protein: CASSQGPEAFF.

This clone is a singleton in its sample. V and J are TRBV2 and TRBJ2-2, with D perhaps TRBD1 (5 bases). V was trimmed by 0 bases and J by 1 base, leaving 6 bases between them. Germline CDR1 reads SNHLY; CDR2 reads FYNNEI. The CDR3 loop spans 15 amino acids. The CDR3 protein is CASSEARENTGELFF. CDR3 nucleotide sequence: TGTGCCAGCAGTGAAGCCAGGGAGAACACCGGGGAGCTGTTTTTT.

This rearrangement joins TRBV5-1 to TRBJ2-7; 7 bases align to TRBD1. Germline CDR1 is SGHRS and CDR2 is YFSETQ. The CDR3 consists of 15 residues. V shed 4 bases, J shed 6 bases, and the junction held 13 bases outside the gene matches. CDR3 sequence reads: CASSEGDSELCEQYF. The CDR3 coding sequence is TGCGCCAGCAGCGAGGGGGACAGTGAACTCTGCGAGCAGTACTTC.

This clone was picked up one time. The rearrangement links TRBV5-1 to TRBJ2-7; 9 positions match TRBD1. V was clipped by 2 bases and J by 2 bases; unmatched bases: 5. The germline V gene has CDR1 SGHRS and CDR2 YFSETQ. The CDR3 runs to 15 residues. The CDR3 nucleotides read TGCGCCAGCAGCTTAACTCGACAGGGGGCCTACGAGCAGTACTTC. Translating gives CASSLTRQGAYEQYF.

This chain uses TRBV5-1 with TRBJ2-5, with D perhaps matching TRBD1 (6 bases). The CDR3 totals 13 residues. Per germline, CDR1 SGHRS and CDR2 YFSETQ. V was pared by 5 bases and J by 1 base, with 9 bases between. DNA of the CDR3: TGCGCCAGCAGGGGGGCGGCCCAAGAGACCCAGTACTTC. Translated, it gives CASRGAAQETQYF.

The chain carries TRBV28 and TRBJ1-2; TRBD1 agrees at 9 bases. There are 15 residues in the CDR3. V shed 3 bases, J shed 8 bases, and the junction held 10 bases outside the gene matches. Germline V CDR1 and CDR2: MDHEN, SYDVKM. The CDR3 protein is CASSFFWDRESGYTF. The CDR3, as DNA: TGTGCCAGCAGTTTCTTTTGGGACAGGGAAAGCGGCTACACCTTC.

The chain couples TRBV28 to TRBJ2-1; 9 bases align to TRBD2. CDR3 length: 17 residues. V shed 4 bases, J shed 5 bases, and the junction held 12 bases outside the gene matches. In germline, CDR1 is MDHEN, CDR2 SYDVKM. In nucleotides, the CDR3 is TGTGCCAGCAGTTCTCCGAGTAGCGGGAGTGTTGACAATGAGCAGTTCTTC. It specifies CASSSPSSGSVDNEQFF. Full variable domain (rest looked up from reference TRBV28 and TRBJ2-1): DVKVTQSSRYLVKRTGEKVFLECVQDMDHENMFWYRQDPGLGLRLIYFSYDVKMKEKGDIPEGYSVSREKKERFSLILESASTNQTSMYLCASSSPSSGSVDNEQFFGPGTRLTVL.

V gene TRBV28 combines with J gene TRBJ1-3, with a possible D match to TRBD1 (6 bases). The CDR3 runs to 16 residues. Germline values: CDR1 MDHEN, CDR2 SYDVKM. The germline V and J ends were trimmed by 6 bases and 2 bases, with 17 bases remaining between them. CDR3 sequence (DNA): TGTGCCAGCAGCCTACCTGCACAGGGCCCTGGAAACACCATATATTTT. Translating gives CASSLPAQGPGNTIYF.